This is a list of T cell receptor beta chains from one sample in a study of shared clonotypes between healthy human individuals. The protocol was immunoSEQ multiplex PCR, while the TCRdb copy is restricted to in-frame clones and leaves out a portion. The sample shows a few million clones, approximately 95% of them seen only once. The material sequenced was naive CD4+ T cells from PBMCs. The receptors were gathered from a man younger than 35 in good health. Some clones in this sample may be carry-over from other donors' samples. CDR3s include the opening cysteine and the closing phenylalanine or tryptophan. D genes are given only for firm matches. Rows may omit the clone size; those that give it use once, few, many or a size class.

TRBV6-1,-,TRBJ2-2,TRBD1,TGTGCCAGCAGCCTACAGGGGGCTGCCGGGGAGCTGTTTTTT,CASSLQGAAGELFF
TRBV14,-,TRBJ2-1,-,TGTGCCAGCAGCCATGTGGGTTACAATGAGCAGTTCTTC,CASSHVGYNEQFF
TRBV28,-,TRBJ1-5,-,TGTGCCAGCATACACGGGCCGAGCAATCAGCCCCAGCATTTT,CASIHGPSNQPQHF
TRBV28,-,TRBJ2-1,TRBD2,TGTGCCAGCAGCGCCCTAGCGGGAGGCAACAATGAGCAGTTCTTC,CASSALAGGNNEQFF
TRBV7-3,-,TRBJ2-3,TRBD1,TGTGCCAGCAGCCCACAGGGGTCTGCAGATACGCAGTATTTT,CASSPQGSADTQYF
TRBV2,once,TRBJ2-3,TRBD2,TGTGCCAGCAGGTCGCGCGTGCGGGAGGGTGCAGATACGCAGTATTTT,CASRSRVREGADTQYF
TRBV28,-,TRBJ2-4,TRBD1,TGTGCCAGCAGATATTCGACAGGGGGCAGGAACATTCAGTACTTC,CASRYSTGGRNIQYF
TRBV7-8,-,TRBJ1-3,-,TGTGCCAGCAGCTTAGCGGCTTCCGTGAGCTCTGGAAACACCATATATTTT,CASSLAASVSSGNTIYF
TRBV6-6,-,TRBJ2-1,TRBD2,TGTGCCAGCAGTTATCTGGGACTAGCCTACAATGAGCAGTTCTTC,CASSYLGLAYNEQFF
TRBV9,-,TRBJ2-7,TRBD2,TGTGCCAGCAGCGAGACCGGGACTAGCGGAACCTACGAGCAGTACTTC,CASSETGTSGTYEQYF
TRBV18,-,TRBJ1-2,TRBD1,TGTGCCAGCTCCCCAGTCCCGGGACAGACTAACTATGGCTACACCTTC,CASSPVPGQTNYGYTF
TRBV7-6,-,TRBJ2-1,TRBD1,TGTGCCAGCAGCCTCGGACAGGGAGAGGGTGAGCAGTTCTTC,CASSLGQGEGEQFF
TRBV7-9,-,TRBJ1-1,-,TGTGCCAGCAGCCCTTCCGGGGACACCCGATCGAGGACTGAAGCTTTCTTT,CASSPSGDTRSRTEAFF
TRBV11-3,-,TRBJ2-3,-,TGTGCCAGCAGCCCGGGGGGCGGGAGTCACGCAGATACGCAGTATTTT,CASSPGGGSHADTQYF
TRBV12-5,-,TRBJ1-1,-,TGTGCTAGTGGTTTGGGGGGTGCCACTGAAGCTTTCTTT,CASGLGGATEAFF
TRBV14,-,TRBJ2-2,-,TGTGCCAGCAGCCAAGATCTAGTAGGGCCCGGGGAGCTGTTTTTT,CASSQDLVGPGELFF
TRBV6-5,-,TRBJ2-7,TRBD1,TGTGCCAGCAGTTACGGGGACAGATCCTACGAGCAGTACTTC,CASSYGDRSYEQYF
TRBV5-1,-,TRBJ2-3,-,TGCGCCAGCAGCTTGGTGGGGTCAGATACGCAGTATTTT,CASSLVGSDTQYF
TRBV9,-,TRBJ2-3,TRBD2,TGTGCCAGCAGCGTCGGACTAGCTGGGACTAGCACAGATACGCAGTATTTT,CASSVGLAGTSTDTQYF
TRBV7-6,-,TRBJ2-6,-,TGTGCCAGCAGCTTAAATTCTGGGGCCAACGTCCTGACTTTC,CASSLNSGANVLTF
TRBV5-8,once,TRBJ2-4,-,TGTGCCAGCACCCCTCCCGGGACTGCTGTAGCCAAAAACATTCAGTACTTC,CASTPPGTAVAKNIQYF
TRBV5-1,-,TRBJ1-3,TRBD1,TGCGCCAGCAGCTCGACAGGGCCCGAAATTCCTGGAAACACCATATATTTT,CASSSTGPEIPGNTIYF
TRBV13,-,TRBJ2-5,-,TGTGCCAGCAGCTTAGTCCCCCAAGAGACCCAGTACTTC,CASSLVPQETQYF
TRBV6-5,once,TRBJ1-1,-,TGTGCCAGCATCCGGGACCCGACTAGTACTGAAGCTTTCTTT,CASIRDPTSTEAFF
TRBV28,-,TRBJ1-4,-,TGTGCCAGCCAGCCGGGTTCTAATGAAAAACTGTTTTTT,CASQPGSNEKLFF
TRBV28,-,TRBJ2-7,-,TGTGCCAGCAGTCCCCCAACAGGGAGTACGCACGAGCAGTACTTC,CASSPPTGSTHEQYF
TRBV7-6,-,TRBJ1-5,-,TGTGCCAGCAGTCCCGACAGAAATCAGCCCCAGCATTTT,CASSPDRNQPQHF
TRBV27,-,TRBJ1-1,-,TGTGCCAGCAGTTTATTTGCCAGGGGACTGAACACTGAAGCTTTCTTT,CASSLFARGLNTEAFF
TRBV5-1,-,TRBJ2-3,TRBD2,TGCGCCAGCAGCAGGACGACTAGCGAAAGCACAGATACGCAGTATTTT,CASSRTTSESTDTQYF
TRBV7-6,-,TRBJ2-7,-,TGTGCCAGCAGCTTGGACAACATAGGATCCGAGCAGTACTTC,CASSLDNIGSEQYF
TRBV5-1,-,TRBJ1-2,-,TGCGCCAGCAGCACCTCCGGGACGCTTAGCACGTATGGCTACACCTTC,CASSTSGTLSTYGYTF
TRBV2,-,TRBJ2-7,TRBD2,TGTGCCAGCAGCAAACCTACTAGCGGGAGTTACGAGCAGTACTTC,CASSKPTSGSYEQYF
TRBV7-9,-,TRBJ2-2,TRBD2,TGTGCCAGCAGCGCGTACGGGGGACTAGCGGGCCCCGGGGAGCTGTTTTTT,CASSAYGGLAGPGELFF
TRBV4-1,-,TRBJ2-5,TRBD1,TGCGCCAGCAGCCTGCAGGGGCAGGGGGCAGGGGAGACCCAGTACTTC,CASSLQGQGAGETQYF
TRBV28,-,TRBJ2-3,TRBD2,TGTGCCAGCAGTTCCCTACTAGCGGGAGCAGATACGCAGTATTTT,CASSSLLAGADTQYF
TRBV7-8,-,TRBJ2-3,TRBD2,TGTGCCAGCAGCATCCCCCTAGCGGGCACAGATACGCAGTATTTT,CASSIPLAGTDTQYF
TRBV18,-,TRBJ2-3,-,TGTGCCAGCTCACCAAGAGGTCTCCCAGATACGCAGTATTTT,CASSPRGLPDTQYF
TRBV25-1,-,TRBJ1-3,-,TGTGCCAGCAGTGAATATTTGGGAAACCCAGGAAACACCATATATTTT,CASSEYLGNPGNTIYF
TRBV4-1,-,TRBJ2-1,-,TGCGCCAGCAGCCAACTAGGGGACTCCTACAATGAGCAGTTCTTC,CASSQLGDSYNEQFF
TRBV30,-,TRBJ1-2,-,TGTGCCTGGAAGACAGGCCAGAATTATGGCTACACCTTC,CAWKTGQNYGYTF
TRBV5-4,-,TRBJ1-1,-,TGTGCCAGCAGCCCCCAGGGAGGGAACACTGAAGCTTTCTTT,CASSPQGGNTEAFF
TRBV5-1,-,TRBJ2-7,-,TGCGCCAGCAGCTCGGGAAACGCCGAGCAGTACTTC,CASSSGNAEQYF
TRBV6-5,-,TRBJ1-5,-,TGTGCCAGCAGACGAGCGGGCAATCAGCCCCAGCATTTT,CASRRAGNQPQHF
TRBV6-5,-,TRBJ2-6,TRBD1,TGTGCCAGCAGACTAACAGGGGCTGGGGCCAACGTCCTGACTTTC,CASRLTGAGANVLTF
TRBV28,-,TRBJ2-7,TRBD2,TGTGCCAGCAGTCCACTAGCGGGAGGATCTCTTGTCTACGAGCAGTACTTC,CASSPLAGGSLVYEQYF
TRBV28,once,TRBJ1-2,-,TGTGCCAGCAGGGGGGGCGCCTATGGCTACACCTTC,CASRGGAYGYTF
TRBV18,-,TRBJ2-2,TRBD1,TGTGCCAGCTCGATCGACAGGGGGCGCACCGGGGAGCTGTTTTTT,CASSIDRGRTGELFF
TRBV5-6,-,TRBJ1-2,TRBD1,TGTGCCAGCAGCGGGCGGGACAGGGGTGGCTATGGCTACACCTTC,CASSGRDRGGYGYTF
TRBV10-3,-,TRBJ2-4,TRBD1,TGTGCCATCAGTGGAACAGGGGATGCCAAAAACATTCAGTACTTC,CAISGTGDAKNIQYF
TRBV5-1,-,TRBJ2-5,-,TGCGCCAGCAGCTTCGGCGGGTACCAAGAGACCCAGTACTTC,CASSFGGYQETQYF
TRBV19,-,TRBJ1-2,-,TGCGCCGTGGGATCCTCGACCTATGGCTACACCTTC,CAVGSSTYGYTF
TRBV9,-,TRBJ1-5,-,TGTGCCAGCGGCACCCTAGGGAATCAGCCCCAGCATTTT,CASGTLGNQPQHF
TRBV30,-,TRBJ2-1,-,TGTGCCTGGAGTATCCCGGGGGCTAGCTTCTACAATGAGCAGTTCTTC,CAWSIPGASFYNEQFF